Included here is one T cell receptor beta chain sequence, with context. The record originates from a study of regulatory T cells in long-lasting Graves disease. Arm-PCR of CDR3 regions and iRepertoire HTBI primers were used to build TCR beta libraries. One entry per CDR3 protein, called by TCRdb with MiXCR from the multiplex PCR reads. The sample yields hundreds of thousands of distinct CDR3 sequences, approximately 31% seen once. Germline-derived CDR1 and CDR2 are ENHRY and SYGVKD. V was clipped by 6 bases and J by 6 bases, with 8 bases between them. The CDR3 contains 11 residues. As for time point: persistent/refractory GD, antithyroid drugs over 5 years with positive TRAb. The TCR library was made from RNA extracted from PBMCs. It was American Thyroid Association guidelines that determined Graves' disease diagnosis.

The rearrangement uses TRBV10-3 and TRBJ1-2, with a tentative D call TRBD1 (5 bases). Sequenced material: peripheral blood mononuclear cells (PBMCs), taken when the disease was refractory, from a patient treated with antithyroid drugs. The TCR originated in a female donor with Graves disease. In DNA form, the CDR3 reads TGTGCCATCAGCCCGGGGGATGGCTACACCTTC. Translation gives CAISPGDGYTF.